This record covers a single TCR beta chain. The sample holds a few counts of this clone. No antigen is known for it. Mismatch with germline at one junction end may stem from a read error. The cohort consisted of 650 to 700 healthy bone marrow donors. All cohort members were sampled while nominally healthy, although unrecorded immune exposures were likely present. The donor tested CMV seronegative, placing the donor among the 350 or so seronegative members of the cohort. A peripheral blood sample was collected from each donor, and TCR beta sequencing was performed on peripheral blood mononuclear cells. Genomic DNA was extracted from the blood cell samples with the Qiagen DNeasy Blood Extraction Kit. Library prep was done by the immunoSEQ multiplex PCR assay. For the multiplex PCR, a mixture combining 60 forward primers for TCR Vbeta segments and 13 reverse primers for TCR Jbeta segments was used. The CDR3 region of rearranged TCR beta genes was amplified from genomic DNA by a multiplex PCR assay. Amplified TCR beta libraries were sequenced as 87-base-pair reads on the Illumina HiSeq System. As for the authors' bioinformatics: A later analysis tallied roughly 78 million unique TCR beta chains across the 666 repertoires, and around 10 million of those chains were shared by two or more donors. Raw reads were error-corrected and collapsed into unique sequences by a nearest-neighbor algorithm in which closely related sequences were merged to remove PCR and sequencing errors. V, D and J gene segments were assigned by aligning CDR3 sequences to IMGT reference sequences. For a sequence to be retained, at least a six-nucleotide match to both a V gene segment and a J gene segment was required. Rearrangements were classified as productive when the CDR3 lacked stop codons and remained in frame with V and J, and all other rearrangements were classified as non-productive. CDR3 was defined according to IMGT convention as the region running from the second conserved V-encoded cysteine to the conserved J-encoded phenylalanine. The earlier analysis of about 640 of the donors excluded any sequence lacking an unambiguous match to a single V gene segment. An earlier analysis of 450 to 650 of the donors called V segments functional above 56.7% productive rearrangements and segregating when the between-donor standard deviation exceeded 5%. A statistical classification framework was built to diagnose cytomegalovirus status from the catalog of TCR beta chain sequences. In a later analysis, TCR nucleotide sequences were compared against IMGT/GENE-DB human TR gene sequences so that V and J genes could be assigned. Using the TCRdist pipeline, a later analysis assigned CDR3 sequences along with most-parsimonious VDJ recombination scenarios. In a later analysis, every TCR beta chain was defined by the combination of its CDR3 amino acid sequence and its V-gene family, and reads without a unique V-gene family were dropped. As a way to deal with suspected cross-contamination and a sequencing artifact, a later analysis dropped hundreds of nucleotide sequences that were highly shared and had low generation probability. A later analysis calculated a clonal expansion index for each public chain from normalized within-repertoire ranks of inferred template counts. In a later analysis, generation probabilities were computed with a VDJ recombination model fitted to out-of-frame rearrangements, and the resulting probabilities were checked against IGoR. Hypergeometric tests were used in a later analysis to score TCR-TCR, TCR-HLA and TCR-CMV co-occurrence, with a repertoire-size bias correction applied to the TCR pairs. In a later analysis, false discovery rates were estimated by permuting HLA or CMV assignments 20 times. In a later analysis, co-occurring TCRs were grouped using DBSCAN, and TCRdist sequence similarity was added for clustering within HLA-allele-positive subsets. Co-occurrence clustering excluded repertoires with fewer than 30,000 or more than 120,000 public chains, plus five with anomalous nucleotide sharing. TCRdb holds this immuneACCESS table with in-frame rearrangements only. Some clones are missing; in checked studies, unresolved V genes explain under half, and the rest has no known cause. That table is the source of V, J and clone size, and D and trimming were worked out from the DNA. Counted in this sample were about 160,000 clones; around 69% of them appeared once. Approximately 3% of the sample belongs to the ten largest clones.

The CDR3 has 12 amino acids, counting the end cysteine and phenylalanine. CDR3 DNA is the only sequence kept; it has 36 bases, read in frame from the first base. CDR1 and CDR2 are read off the germline V gene (reference sequence) as SEHNR and FQNEAQ. These data originate in a study of cytomegalovirus exposure and HLA in healthy donors (dated by TCRdb to 2016 to 2017). With respect to the entire study: According to an earlier analysis of 587 of the donors, about 179 million T cells yielded 100 million or so unique TCR beta sequences and 276 Gb of sequence data. An early release that covered about 600 HLA-typed donors contained approximately 300 gigabases of sequencing data and about 93 million unique TCR sequences. Among the roughly 400 genotyped donors, 81% belonged to the genetic ancestry cluster associated with self-reported Caucasian donors. The study was designed to test whether signatures of past pathogen exposure could be identified by cataloging public T cell receptors. The study profiled the T cell repertoires of approximately 700 subjects by immunosequencing and related them to cytomegalovirus serostatus. Along with the 666-subject first cohort, a separate validation cohort of more than 90 different subjects was used. To predict cytomegalovirus infection status, the study brought together high-throughput TCR immunosequencing, statistical association of individual TCRs with disease status, and machine learning. A later analysis re-analyzed previously published TCR beta repertoires from approximately 700 donors and added high-resolution HLA genotyping to study TCR occurrence patterns. In the later analysis, no new phenotypic data were used to find candidate immune exposures; instead, reliance was placed on TCR beta sequences and their occurrence across donors. To decide whether each TCR beta V gene segment behaved as functional or pseudogenic, an earlier analysis of several hundred of the donors relied on high-throughput TCR beta sequencing. Donor age, sex, ethnicity and CMV serostatus were collected together with the repertoire data. Genome-wide SNP genotypes for about 65% of the 666 donors were used in a later genetic analysis, which treated that subset as a discovery cohort. Every repertoire in the discovery cohort had been generated on one and the same sequencing platform. Both class I and class II loci were covered by HLA typing, at four-digit resolution. Typing coverage varied by locus: roughly 629-630 donors for A, B, C, DRB1 and DQB1; approximately 500 for DQA1; more than 600 for DPA1; under 490 for DPB1. Because of strong linkage in the cohort, five DR-DQ haplotypes were treated as single units for association and clustering. Among roughly 370 genotyped donors of the cohort, an average of about 240,000 unique TCR beta nucleotide sequences were sequenced per donor, roughly a sixth of them non-productive.

General findings and caveats noted by the study authors: Immune exposure information for the cohort was limited to CMV serostatus. Across donors, most TCR sequences were observed very rarely, whereas some public TCRs were present in many individuals. In an earlier analysis of about 600 of the donors, most TCR beta V segments appeared in productive rearrangements about 87% or about 30% of the time, broadly matching IMGT annotations. When HLA alleles, especially DR and DQ, strongly co-occurred, attributing TCR associations to individual alleles was difficult. Some IMGT-functional V segments, including TRBV6-2 and TRBV6-3, could not be distinguished by the 87-base-pair reads and were therefore excluded. A few of the identified cytomegalovirus-associated TCR beta chains were confirmed in vitro to be specific for cytomegalovirus antigens. A later analysis reported that several top co-occurrence clusters appeared linked to parvovirus B19, influenza, CMV and Epstein-Barr virus. Because HLA typing was unavailable for some donors at each locus, only the typed subset was used in association tests. The presence/absence analyses assumed that sequencing depth was roughly uniform across donors, and that assumption may not be true. In both the original and validation cohorts, the classifier was reported to diagnose cytomegalovirus status with high specificity and sensitivity. According to a later analysis, TCR association rates differed among HLA loci, with DRB1 alleles showing the most associated TCRs and HLA-C alleles showing the fewest. A later analysis found that most CMV-associated TCR beta chains appeared HLA-restricted, with HLA associations seemingly driven largely by CMV exposure. An association between a missense DCLRE1C variant and V-gene and J-gene trimming of TCR beta chains was found in a later genetic analysis and replicated in an independent cohort. This cohort had only TCR beta chains sequenced, and the lack of alpha or paired-chain data limited which features could be detected. A total of fewer than 200 TCR beta chains were listed by the study as associated with cytomegalovirus. Because counts were too low, about 17 rarely observed V segments, including chromosome 9 orphons, were excluded from the earlier analysis of under 650 of the donors. The authors suggested that the approach could potentially be extended to other disease states and immunological phenotypes. A later genetic analysis reported fewer N-insertions in productive TCRs among donors in an Asian-associated ancestry cluster than the roughly 670-donor mean. A cluster of highly shared sequence variants was judged likely to represent a technical artifact of the sequencing pipeline. In a later analysis, some 17,000 TCR beta sequences were associated with specific HLA alleles at a false discovery rate of 0.05. Compared with equally common non-associated chains, HLA-associated TCR beta chains in a later analysis were more clonally expanded and had lower generation probabilities. A further reported finding was that TCR beta sequences accurately predicted the HLA-A and HLA-B alleles for most subjects in the first cohort. Correlated functional status among segregating V segments might be attributable to linkage disequilibrium, but an unknown experimental factor could not be ruled out.

The chain is made from TRBV7-9 and TRBJ1-2, with no reliable assignment of the D segment. Sequencing was carried out using PBMCs. The receptor was isolated from a woman between 25 and 40 years old in good health and CMV-seronegative. The sequenced DNA: TGTTCCAGCAGCTTCGGAGTGGATGGCTACACCTTC. Protein translation: CSSSFGVDGYTF.